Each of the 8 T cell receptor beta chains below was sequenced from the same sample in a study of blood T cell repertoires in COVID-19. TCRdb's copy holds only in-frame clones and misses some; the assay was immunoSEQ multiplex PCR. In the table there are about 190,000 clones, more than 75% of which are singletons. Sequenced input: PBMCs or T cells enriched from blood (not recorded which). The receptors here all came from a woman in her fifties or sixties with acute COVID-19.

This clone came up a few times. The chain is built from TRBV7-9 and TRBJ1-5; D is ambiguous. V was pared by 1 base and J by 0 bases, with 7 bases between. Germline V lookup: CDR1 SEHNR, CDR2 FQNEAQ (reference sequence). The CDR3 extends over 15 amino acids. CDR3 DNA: TGTGCCAGCAGCTTAGACGGGTATAGCAATCAGCCCCAGCATTTT. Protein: CASSLDGYSNQPQHF.

CDR3 bases: TGCGCCAGCGGGCCCGGGACTAGTAACAATGAGCAGTTCTTC. It codes for CASGPGTSNNEQFF. The gene calls are TRBV10-1 and TRBJ2-1; TRBD2 matches at 8 bases. The CDR3 has 14 residues. Germline V gives CDR1 WNHNN, CDR2 SYGVQD (reference sequence). V was pared by 8 bases and J by 5 bases, with 8 bases of the junction left unmatched.

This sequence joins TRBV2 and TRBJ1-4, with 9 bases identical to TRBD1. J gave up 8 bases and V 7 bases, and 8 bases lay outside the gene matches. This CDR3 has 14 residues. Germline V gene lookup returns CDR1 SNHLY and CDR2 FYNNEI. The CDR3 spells CASITGTGSEKLFF. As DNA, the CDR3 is TGTGCCAGCATCACCGGGACAGGGAGCGAAAAACTGTTTTTT. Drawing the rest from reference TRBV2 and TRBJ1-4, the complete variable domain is EPEVTQTPSHQVTQMGQEVILRCVPISNHLYFYWYRQILGQKVEFLVSFYNNEISEKSEIFDDQFSVERPDGSNFTLKIRSTKLEDSAMYFCASITGTGSEKLFFGSGTQLSVL.

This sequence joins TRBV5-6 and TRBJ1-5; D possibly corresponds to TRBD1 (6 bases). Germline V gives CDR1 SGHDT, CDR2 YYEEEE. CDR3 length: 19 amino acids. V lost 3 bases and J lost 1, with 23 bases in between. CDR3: CASSSPDMGARGSNQPQHF. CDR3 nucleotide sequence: TGTGCCAGCAGCTCACCGGACATGGGGGCGAGGGGGAGCAATCAGCCCCAGCATTTT.

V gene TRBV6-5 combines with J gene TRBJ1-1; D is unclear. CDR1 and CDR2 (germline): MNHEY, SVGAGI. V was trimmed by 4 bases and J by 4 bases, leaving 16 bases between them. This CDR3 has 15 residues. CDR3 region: CASSLQNLMGTEAFF. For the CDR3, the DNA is TGTGCCAGCAGTTTACAGAACCTTATGGGCACTGAAGCTTTCTTT.

CDR3 loop: CASSQMGGVGSNQPQHF. The DNA for the CDR3 is TGCGCCAGCAGCCAAATGGGGGGGGTGGGTAGCAATCAGCCCCAGCATTTT. The V gene is TRBV4-1, the J gene TRBJ1-5; D possibly corresponds to TRBD1 (5 bases). Germline V gene lookup returns CDR1 MGHRA and CDR2 YSYEKL. CDR3 length: 17 residues. The V end lost 2 bases, the J end lost 0 bases, and 14 bases lay between the germline ends.

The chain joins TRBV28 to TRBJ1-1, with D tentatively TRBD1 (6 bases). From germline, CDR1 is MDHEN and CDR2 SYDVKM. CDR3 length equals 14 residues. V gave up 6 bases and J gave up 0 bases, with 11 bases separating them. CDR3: CASRAGQMNTEAFF. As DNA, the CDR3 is TGTGCCAGCAGGGCCGGACAGATGAACACTGAAGCTTTCTTT.

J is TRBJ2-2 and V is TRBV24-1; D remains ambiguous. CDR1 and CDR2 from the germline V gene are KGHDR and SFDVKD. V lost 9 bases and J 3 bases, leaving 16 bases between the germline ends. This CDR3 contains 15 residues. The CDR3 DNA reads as TGTGCCACCGGCGGAGAAGCGAGGCACACCGGGGAGCTGTTTTTT. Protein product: CATGGEARHTGELFF.